The text below deals with one T cell receptor beta chain. These data come from a study of technical replicates of blood from a few donors. The germline gives CDR1 SGHRS, CDR2 YFSETQ. V lost 0 bases, J lost 4 bases, and 10 bases lay in between. The CDR3 contains 14 residues. The assay was immunoSEQ multiplex PCR, and TCRdb's table has in-frame clones only and misses some. There are tens of thousands of clones in the sample; 85% to 95% occur only once, and approximately 4.6% lies in the top ten. This chain uses TRBV5-1 with TRBJ1-2; D call uncertain. The clonotype originates from a human donor in good health. Some clones in this sample may be carry-over from other donors' samples. Sequencing was performed on PBMCs. The CDR3 protein is CASSLEWGGYGYTF. The CDR3, as DNA: TGCGCCAGCAGCTTGGAATGGGGAGGCTATGGCTACACCTTC.